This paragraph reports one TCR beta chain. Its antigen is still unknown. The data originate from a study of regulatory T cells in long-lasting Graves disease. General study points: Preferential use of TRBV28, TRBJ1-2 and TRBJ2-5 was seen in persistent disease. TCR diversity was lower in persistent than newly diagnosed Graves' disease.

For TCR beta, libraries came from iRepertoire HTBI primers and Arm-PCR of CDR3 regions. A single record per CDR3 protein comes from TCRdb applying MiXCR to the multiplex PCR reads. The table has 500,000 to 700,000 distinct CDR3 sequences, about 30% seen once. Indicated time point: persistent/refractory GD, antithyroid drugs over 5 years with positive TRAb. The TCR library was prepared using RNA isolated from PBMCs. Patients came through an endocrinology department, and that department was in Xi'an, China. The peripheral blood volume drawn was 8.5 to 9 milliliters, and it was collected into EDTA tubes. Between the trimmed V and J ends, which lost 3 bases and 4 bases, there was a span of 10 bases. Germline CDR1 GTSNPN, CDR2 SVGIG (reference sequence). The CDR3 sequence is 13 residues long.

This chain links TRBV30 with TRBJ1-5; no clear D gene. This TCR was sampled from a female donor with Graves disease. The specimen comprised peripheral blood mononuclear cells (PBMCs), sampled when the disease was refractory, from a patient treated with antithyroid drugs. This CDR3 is CAWSPGWNQPQHF. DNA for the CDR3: TGTGCCTGGAGCCCAGGTTGGAATCAGCCCCAGCATTTT.